This T cell receptor (beta chain) derives from a study of a mutant IDH1 vaccine in newly diagnosed glioma. Study details: Patients received eight vaccinations in weeks 1, 3, 5, 7, 11, 15, 19, 23. The study started vaccination 4-6 weeks after radiotherapy alone, or with temozolomide cycles. Treated patients, averaging about 40 years, were approximately 60% male and around 40% female.

This table comes from immunoSEQ multiplex PCR, and its TCRdb copy is limited to in-frame clones, with some not included. The table has some 33,000 clones, around 80% seen once. Time point: week 11, during vaccination. In the vaccine, a single dose held 300 ug of the mutant IDH1 20-mer peptide, along with topical imiquimod. Donor diagnoses consisted of new WHO grade 3 or 4 IDH1-mutant, ATRX-lost astrocytomas. This clone was observed once. Its antigen is still unknown. The source is a man aged 30 to 39 with glioma. The sample consisted of PBMCs, taken from a glioma patient whose treatment included an IDH1 peptide vaccine.

As DNA, the CDR3 is TGCGCCAGCAGCCTTACCGGGACAATTTACGAGCAGTACTTC. It codes for CASSLTGTIYEQYF. The V and J genes are TRBV4-1 and TRBJ2-7; maybe TRBD1 (6 bases). Germline V gene sequence: CDR1 MGHRA, CDR2 YSYEKL. CDR3 size: 14 residues. Trimming took 4 bases from V and 4 from J, leaving 14 bases between them.